These 29 T cell receptor beta chains originate from one sample sequenced in a study of molecular identifiers for immune sequencing clone quantification. From the PCR reads, TCRdb called clonotypes with MiXCR, one entry per CDR3 protein. The table has about half a million distinct CDR3 sequences, about a fifth seen once. The sample consisted of naive CD8+ T cells from blood, with Jurkat cell RNA spiked in. This sample's subset: FACS-sorted CD8+CD4-CCR7+CD45RA+ naive T cells. The origin of the receptors is a human donor in good health. Some libraries in this study had Jurkat cell RNA spiked in.

The rearrangement joins TRBV5-5 to TRBJ2-5; D perhaps matches TRBD2 (5 bases). Trimming shortened V by 2 bases and J by 7 bases, and 9 bases separated the two germline ends. The CDR3 is made up of 12 amino acids. Germline V gene sequence: CDR1 SGHKS, CDR2 YYEKEE (reference sequence). The CDR3 coding sequence is TGTGCCAGCAGCTTTGGTGGAGGGACCCAGTACTTC. Residues: CASSFGGGTQYF.

A few counts support this clonotype. The chain employs TRBV13 and TRBJ2-7; the D is unclear. Germline V gene data show CDR1 as PRHDT and CDR2 as FYEKMQ (reference sequence). Trimming removed 0 bases at V and 3 bases at J, with 9 bases between. This CDR3 has 14 residues. CDR3 in amino acids: CASSLGPGNYEQYF. Written as DNA, the CDR3 is TGTGCCAGCAGCTTAGGCCCGGGTAACTACGAGCAGTACTTC.

This clonotype was counted many times. The CDR3 here is CSARDPPGLAGYYTDTQYF. In DNA form, the CDR3 reads TGCAGTGCTAGAGATCCACCGGGACTAGCGGGGTATTACACAGATACGCAGTATTTT. The genes are TRBV20-1 and TRBJ2-3; 13 bases align to TRBD2. CDR1 and CDR2 from the germline V gene are DFQATT and SNEGSKA (reference sequence). This CDR3 is 19 amino acids long. With 0 bases clipped from V and 2 bases from J, the junction kept 11 bases outside the gene matches.

This clonotype was found many times. This chain connects TRBV6-2 or TRBV6-3 to TRBJ2-7; possibly TRBD1 or TRBD2 for D (5 bases each). V lost 0 bases and J 2 bases, leaving 11 bases between the germline ends. From germline, CDR1 is MNHEY and CDR2 SVGEGT. The CDR3 runs 15 residues. The chain's CDR3 is CASSYSSGTAYEQYF. CDR3 DNA sequence: TGTGCCAGCAGTTACTCTAGTGGGACCGCCTACGAGCAGTACTTC.

As to this clonotype: This may stem from a read error, because a much larger clone lies one nucleotide away. The chain is built from TRBV12-3 or TRBV12-4 and TRBJ2-2; the D gene is possibly TRBD2 (5 bases). There are 12 residues in the CDR3. Here the CDR3 DNA reads TGTGCCAGCAGTCTATTGACCGGGGAGCCGTTTTTT. Translation: CASSLLTGEPFF.

As to this clonotype: This sequence may be a read error, since a much larger clone differs from it by one base. The genes are TRBV5-1 and TRBJ1-1; the D is unclear. Germline V gene data show CDR1 as SGHRS and CDR2 as YFSETQ. The CDR3 length is 15 residues. The CDR3 DNA is TGCGCCAGCAGCTTGTTCGTACCCGAGAACACTGAAGCTCTCTTT. It codes for CASSLFVPENTEALF.

A few counts support this clonotype. The rearrangement joins TRBV3-1 to TRBJ2-7; 7 bases agree with TRBD2. The germline CDR1 and CDR2 sequences are LGHDT and YNNKEL (reference sequence). The CDR3 is 15 residues long. V lost 1 base, J lost 3 bases, and 6 bases stayed unmatched. This chain's CDR3 is CASSQGGLADYEQYF. For the CDR3, the DNA is TGTGCCAGCAGCCAAGGTGGGCTAGCGGACTACGAGCAGTACTTC.

In this sample, this clonotype turned up a few times. CDR3 sequence reads: CASSLGQGEVEQYF. The DNA for the CDR3 is TGTGCCAGCAGTCTTGGACAGGGTGAGGTCGAGCAGTACTTC. This rearrangement joins TRBV27 to TRBJ2-7, with 8 nucleotides matching TRBD1. The CDR3 has 14 residues. V shed 5 bases, J shed 6 bases, and the junction held 9 bases outside the gene matches. Germline values: CDR1 MNHEY, CDR2 SMNVEV (reference sequence).

This clonotype appeared a few times. This chain joins TRBV3-1 and TRBJ2-3, with TRBD2 matching over 11 bases. Germline CDR1 and CDR2: LGHDT and YNNKEL (reference sequence). This CDR3 spans 16 amino acids. J lost 3 bases, V lost 5 bases, and 7 bases had no gene match. The CDR3 bases are TGTGCCAGCAGCTTGATTAGCGGGAGGGCGACAGATACGCAGTATTTT. This translates into CASSLISGRATDTQYF.

A few counts support this clonotype. V gene TRBV7-9 combines with J gene TRBJ2-7, with 12 bases aligning to TRBD2. The junction had 9 bases not matched to a gene; V was cut back by 5 bases and J by 4 bases. This CDR3 has 16 amino acids. From germline, CDR1 is SEHNR and CDR2 FQNEAQ (reference sequence). Here the CDR3 reads CASSPRTSGNPYEQYF. CDR3 coding DNA: TGTGCCAGCAGCCCCCGGACTAGCGGGAACCCTTACGAGCAGTACTTC.

This rearrangement joins TRBV4-1 to TRBJ2-7; TRBD2 aligns across 8 bases. V was pared by 4 bases and J by 6 bases, with 5 bases of the junction left unmatched. Germline V gives CDR1 MGHRA, CDR2 YSYEKL. The CDR3 is made up of 13 amino acids. The CDR3 protein is CASSRGLAAEQYF. The CDR3 DNA reads as TGCGCCAGCAGCCGTGGACTAGCAGCCGAGCAGTACTTC.

This clonotype was detected a few times. J is TRBJ2-2 and V is TRBV4-1; no firm D call. This CDR3 is 11 amino acids long. Per germline, CDR1 MGHRA and CDR2 YSYEKL. V was clipped by 2 bases and J by 7 bases, with 2 bases between them. In DNA form, the CDR3 reads TGCGCCAGCAGCCAATACGGGGAGCTGTTTTTT. Translated: CASSQYGELFF.

This clonotype has more than one count but fewer than ten. This rearrangement joins TRBV20-1 to TRBJ2-4; 7 bases align to TRBD2. From germline, CDR1 is DFQATT and CDR2 SNEGSKA (reference sequence). V lost 4 bases to trimming and J lost 1 base; unmatched junction nucleotides: 10. The CDR3 is made up of 16 amino acids. The CDR3, as DNA: TGCAGTGCTACTTCGGGGGGTGAGTCGGCCAAAAACATTCAGTACTTC. It specifies CSATSGGESAKNIQYF.

The V call is TRBV5-8, the J call TRBJ2-3; 13 bases are a match to TRBD2. From germline, CDR1 is SGHTS and CDR2 YDEGEE. The CDR3 runs to 16 residues. Trimming took 4 bases from V and 4 from J; bases not matched to a gene: 6. The DNA for the CDR3 is TGTGCCAGCAGCCCGGGACTAGCGGGGTTCGCAGATACGCAGTATTTT. Translation: CASSPGLAGFADTQYF.

This clonotype has a handful of counts. The chain combines TRBV7-9 with TRBJ2-2; D is perhaps TRBD2 (5 bases). Germline CDR1 is SEHNR and CDR2 is FQNEAQ (reference sequence). This CDR3 spans 13 amino acids. Trimming removed 6 bases at V and 3 bases at J, with 8 bases between. In DNA form, the CDR3 reads TGTGCCAGCAGAAGGGAGTACACCGGGGAGCTGTTTTTT. Its protein product is CASRREYTGELFF.

This clonotype has a count of ten or more. The chain employs TRBV7-9 and TRBJ1-1; TRBD1 is a possible D gene (6 bases). The CDR3 spans 16 residues. Trimming removed 4 bases at V and 2 bases at J, with 17 bases between. Germline V lookup: CDR1 SEHNR, CDR2 FQNEAQ (reference sequence). CDR3 coding DNA: TGTGCCAGCAGCTCGATACAGGGAGAGGGTAACACTGAAGCTTTCTTT. It translates to CASSSIQGEGNTEAFF. The full variable domain, with the rest looked up from reference TRBV7-9 and TRBJ1-1, is DTGVSQNPRHKITKRGQNVTFRCDPISEHNRLYWYRQTLGQGPEFLTYFQNEAQLEKSRLLSDRFSAERPKGSFSTLEIQRTEQGDSAMYLCASSSIQGEGNTEAFFGQGTRLTVV.

This sequence joins TRBV4-1 and TRBJ1-3; possible D gene TRBD1, 5 bases. In germline, CDR1 is MGHRA, CDR2 YSYEKL. This CDR3 contains 15 residues. V was cut by 3 bases and J by 2 bases, with 11 bases left in between. CDR3 protein: CASSQDILAGNTIYF. The CDR3, as DNA: TGCGCCAGCAGCCAGGACATCTTGGCTGGAAACACCATATATTTT.

The sample holds many counts of this clonotype. The V call is TRBV27, the J call TRBJ2-3, with 10 bases fitting TRBD2. The CDR3 covers 16 residues. V gave up 5 bases and J gave up 1 base; unmatched junction bases: 6. In germline, CDR1 is MNHEY, CDR2 SMNVEV (reference sequence). As DNA, the CDR3 is TGTGCCAGCAGTCTCCTAGCGGGAGTTGGCACAGATACGCAGTATTTT. It translates to CASSLLAGVGTDTQYF.

This clonotype was observed many times. The chain employs TRBV6-5 and TRBJ2-3; D may be TRBD1 (6 bases). Deletions cut 0 bases from V and 6 bases from J, with 10 bases between. CDR3 length: 14 residues. CDR1 and CDR2 from the germline V gene are MNHEY and SVGAGI. The CDR3, as DNA: TGTGCCAGCAGTTACTCGACGCAGGGGGATACGCAGTATTTT. Translation gives CASSYSTQGDTQYF.

This clonotype was recorded once. A much larger clonotype is one base distant, so this may be a read error. The genes are TRBV4-1 and TRBJ1-4, with 7 bases that match TRBD1. The CDR3 is made up of 15 amino acids. Looked up from germline, CDR1 is MGHRA and CDR2 is YSYEKL. CDR3 sequence: CASGQVSGGNEKLFF. The CDR3 nucleotides are TGCGCCAGCGGCCAAGTATCAGGGGGTAATGAAAAACTGTTTTTT.

The sample holds a few counts of this clonotype. The chain joins TRBV5-6 to TRBJ2-3, with D uncertain. V was trimmed by 3 bases and J by 2 bases, leaving 13 bases between them. The CDR3 covers 15 residues. Germline-derived CDR1 and CDR2 are SGHDT and YYEEEE. CDR3 amino acids: CASSWADGYTDTQYF. The CDR3 DNA reads as TGTGCCAGCAGCTGGGCCGACGGTTACACAGATACGCAGTATTTT.

The sample holds many counts of this clonotype. The chain joins TRBV7-2 to TRBJ2-3; D unresolved. Per the germline V gene, CDR1 is SGHTA and CDR2 is FQGNSA. This CDR3 is 15 amino acids long. V dropped 4 bases and J dropped 6 bases, with 17 bases sitting between them. CDR3 amino acids: CASSYEPRSSDTQYF. Written as DNA, the CDR3 is TGTGCCAGCAGCTACGAACCCCGCTCATCCGATACGCAGTATTTT. Drawing the rest from reference TRBV7-2 and TRBJ2-3, the complete variable domain is GAGVSQSPSNKVTEKGKDVELRCDPISGHTALYWYRQSLGQGLEFLIYFQGNSAPDKSGLPSDRFSAERTGGSVSTLTIQRTQQEDSAVYLCASSYEPRSSDTQYFGPGTRLTVL.

This clonotype was recorded at least ten times. The chain joins TRBV4-3 to TRBJ1-4; D call uncertain. V was cut by 5 bases and J by 4 bases, with 5 bases left in between. This CDR3 is built from 12 residues. The germline V gene has CDR1 LGHNA and CDR2 YSLEER. The CDR3 sequence is CASSWGNEKLFF. CDR3 bases: TGCGCCAGCAGCTGGGGTAATGAAAAACTGTTTTTT.

A word on this clonotype: A much bigger clone sits one base away, suggesting this may be a read error. V is TRBV5-6 and J is TRBJ1-1, with TRBD1 as a possible D gene (5 bases). There are 12 residues in the CDR3. Per germline, CDR1 SGHDT and CDR2 YYEEEE. CDR3 protein: CASSFVGTEALF. CDR3 DNA: TGTGCCAGCAGCTTCGTGGGGACTGAAGCTCTCTTT.

This CDR3 reads CASSQDLDLNYEQYF. The CDR3, as DNA: TGTGCCAGCAGCCAAGATTTAGACTTAAACTACGAGCAGTACTTC. J is TRBJ2-7 and V is TRBV4-2; D is undetermined. The germline V gene encodes CDR1 LGHNA and CDR2 YNFKEQ. The CDR3 is 15 residues long. Trimming removed 0 bases from V and 3 bases from J, with 12 bases in between.

This clonotype has at least ten counts. V is TRBV28 and J is TRBJ2-3; TRBD1 agrees at 7 bases. Germline V gene lookup returns CDR1 MDHEN and CDR2 SYDVKM. V gave up 5 bases and J gave up 4 bases; unmatched junction bases: 6. The CDR3 contains 14 residues. The DNA of the CDR3 is TGTGCCAGCAGTCAACAGGGGAGTCCAGATACGCAGTATTTT. It codes for CASSQQGSPDTQYF.

This clonotype was picked up a small number of times. This sequence joins TRBV3-1 and TRBJ2-5; 11 bases match TRBD2. J was trimmed by 1 base and V by 1 base; bases with no gene match: 8. Germline values: CDR1 LGHDT, CDR2 YNNKEL (reference sequence). The CDR3 is 18 amino acids. The chain's CDR3 is CASSQALGLAGFQETQYF. The CDR3 region has the DNA TGTGCCAGCAGCCAAGCCCTTGGACTAGCGGGCTTCCAAGAGACCCAGTACTTC.

The chain joins TRBV15 to TRBJ1-5; TRBD1 is a possible D gene (6 bases). Trimming stripped 4 bases from V and 6 bases from J, with 16 bases between. There are 15 residues in the CDR3. CDR1 LNHNV and CDR2 YYDKDF come from the germline V gene (reference sequence). CDR3: CATSKTGTSGQPQHF. The CDR3 bases are TGTGCCACCAGCAAGACCGGGACATCGGGTCAGCCCCAGCATTTT.

The table lists this clonotype with many counts. This sequence joins TRBV19 and TRBJ1-4, with a weak D call TRBD1 (5 bases). CDR1 is LNHDA, CDR2 SQIVND, per germline (reference sequence). The CDR3 extends over 14 amino acids. With 6 bases removed from V and 5 bases from J, the gap between germline ends came to 13 bases. For the CDR3, the DNA is TGTGCCAGTAGCCAAGGGGTGTTGAATGAAAAACTGTTTTTT. Its translation: CASSQGVLNEKLFF.